The 32 T cell receptor beta chains given below trace back to one sample, sequenced in a study of T cells after yellow fever vaccination. A single record per CDR3 protein comes from TCRdb applying MiXCR to the 5' RACE reads. The sample holds 200,000 or so distinct CDR3 sequences, roughly 6.3% seen once. This material consisted of CD4+ T cells sorted from PBMCs, taken on the day of the yellow fever booster vaccination. Every receptor here comes from a young man who received the YFV17D yellow fever vaccine.

This chain uses TRBV29-1 with TRBJ1-2, with D perhaps TRBD1 (6 bases). The CDR3 totals 14 residues. Germline CDR1 SQVTM, CDR2 ANQGSEA. The germline V and J ends were trimmed by 3 bases and 2 bases, with 13 bases remaining between them. The CDR3 protein is CSVDWNRENYGYTF. CDR3 sequence (DNA): TGCAGCGTTGATTGGAACAGGGAAAACTATGGCTACACCTTC.

This clonotype was detected many times. The chain carries TRBV28 and TRBJ1-2; possibly TRBD1 for D (6 bases). The CDR3 length is 15 residues. CDR1 and CDR2 (germline): MDHEN, SYDVKM. The V end lost 7 bases, the J end lost 11 bases, and 26 bases lay between the germline ends. The CDR3: CASTSPAVGGAQYTF. The CDR3, as DNA: TGTGCCAGCACCTCTCCCGCCGTCGGGGGCGCTCAGTACACCTTC.

The chain joins TRBV20-1 to TRBJ2-1; TRBD2 matches 7 bases. V was clipped by 1 base and J by 7 bases; unmatched bases: 10. CDR3 length: 15 residues. Per the germline V gene, CDR1 is DFQATT and CDR2 is SNEGSKA (reference sequence). The CDR3 region is CSARGGTTLINEQFF. CDR3 DNA sequence: TGCAGTGCTAGAGGGGGGACTACCCTGATTAATGAGCAGTTCTTC.

The chain joins TRBV6-5 to TRBJ2-3; 10 nucleotides line up with TRBD2. The ends lost 1 base at V and 2 bases at J; junction bases unmatched: 6. The germline CDR1 and CDR2 sequences are MNHEY and SVGAGI. CDR3 length: 17 amino acids. CDR3 bases: TGTGCCAGCAGTTACTTAGCGGGAGGACCACACACAGATACGCAGTATTTT. It codes for CASSYLAGGPHTDTQYF.

This clonotype was counted between two and nine times. V is TRBV24-1 and J is TRBJ2-1; 13 nucleotides align to TRBD2. Germline V gene data show CDR1 as KGHDR and CDR2 as SFDVKD. This CDR3 comprises 16 residues. Trimming at V came to 4 bases and at J to 10 bases, leaving 9 bases not matched to a gene. CDR3: CATSDPGTSGAAEQFF. The CDR3 DNA is TGTGCCACCAGTGACCCCGGGACTAGCGGGGCGGCGGAGCAGTTCTTC.

V is TRBV5-1 and J is TRBJ2-3; 9 bases fit TRBD1. Losses at the gene ends were 4 bases for V and 4 bases for J; bases not matched to a gene: 4. Per the germline V gene, CDR1 is SGHRS and CDR2 is YFSETQ. CDR3 length: 14 amino acids. The CDR3 here is CASSLGQGPDTQYF. For the CDR3, the DNA is TGCGCCAGCAGCCTAGGACAGGGGCCAGATACGCAGTATTTT.

This clonotype has a handful of counts. The rearrangement joins TRBV7-2 to TRBJ2-3; tentative D call: TRBD2 (5 bases). CDR3 size: 16 residues. Germline CDR1 is SGHTA and CDR2 is FQGNSA. V lost 3 bases and J 4 bases, leaving 17 bases between the germline ends. CDR3 nucleotides: TGTGCCAGCAGCTTTGGACTGGTAGGCGGTGCAGATACGCAGTATTTT. This gives the protein CASSFGLVGGADTQYF.

V usage is TRBV30 and J usage is TRBJ1-5; D possibly corresponds to TRBD1 (6 bases). Trimming took off 0 bases at V and 6 bases at J, with 9 bases between the two ends. The CDR3 length is 13 residues. The germline gives CDR1 GTSNPN, CDR2 SVGIG (reference sequence). DNA for the CDR3: TGTGCCTGGAGTGTAAAGGGGGGTCAGCCCCAGCATTTT. It encodes CAWSVKGGQPQHF.

The J gene is TRBJ2-7, the V gene TRBV5-1; possibly TRBD2 for D (6 bases). CDR3 length: 15 amino acids. Trimming took 0 bases from V and 3 from J, leaving 13 bases between them. CDR1 and CDR2 from the germline V gene are SGHRS and YFSETQ. CDR3 DNA: TGCGCCAGCAGCTTGGCTAGCGTCGCCATCTACGAGCAGTACTTC. Amino acid sequence: CASSLASVAIYEQYF.

This clonotype was seen at least ten times. The chain links TRBV20-1 to TRBJ2-7; D unclear. Trimming stripped 3 bases from V and 2 bases from J, with 14 bases between. The germline V gene has CDR1 DFQATT and CDR2 SNEGSKA (reference sequence). The CDR3 extends over 14 amino acids. The CDR3 loop is CSASLGTVAYEQYF. Written as DNA, the CDR3 is TGCAGTGCTAGTCTGGGAACGGTAGCCTACGAGCAGTACTTC.

This clonotype has at least ten counts. The chain is built from TRBV9 and TRBJ2-7; D unclear. CDR3 length: 14 amino acids. Germline V CDR1 and CDR2: SGDLS, YYNGEE. Trimming shortened V by 4 bases and J by 3 bases, and 14 bases separated the two germline ends. The chain's CDR3 is CASSPALSRYEQYF. CDR3 nucleotide sequence: TGTGCCAGCAGCCCTGCGTTATCTCGCTACGAGCAGTACTTC.

Only a few counts were recorded for this clonotype. The chain has TRBV12-3 or TRBV12-4 and TRBJ2-7, with D unresolved. V lost 8 bases and J 2 bases, leaving 10 bases between the germline ends. CDR3 length equals 12 residues. The CDR3 nucleotides are TGTGCCAGCGCCACCAGCCCCTACGAGCAGTACTTC. Translation: CASATSPYEQYF.

This clonotype showed up many times. The genes are TRBV5-1 and TRBJ2-7; TRBD1 aligns across 8 bases. The V gene's germline CDR1 is SGHRS and CDR2 YFSETQ. CDR3 length: 16 amino acids. V shed 2 bases, J shed 4 bases, and the junction held 11 bases outside the gene matches. CDR3 nucleotides: TGCGCCAGCAGCTTCGGACAGGGTATGAGGAGGTACGAGCAGTACTTC. Encoded protein: CASSFGQGMRRYEQYF.

This clonotype was found many times. J is TRBJ1-2 and V is TRBV5-4, with 9 bases lining up with TRBD1. Losses at the gene ends were 4 bases for V and 8 bases for J; bases not matched to a gene: 6. CDR3 length equals 13 residues. Germline CDR1 and CDR2: SGHNT and YYREEE (reference sequence). In DNA form, the CDR3 reads TGTGCCAGCAGCCCAACAGGGGGCAACGGCTACACCTTC. As protein: CASSPTGGNGYTF. The whole variable domain, remainder taken from reference TRBV5-4 and TRBJ1-2, is ETGVTQSPTHLIKTRGQQVTLRCSSQSGHNTVSWYQQALGQGPQFIFQYYREEENGRGNFPPRFSGLQFPNYSSELNVNALELDDSALYLCASSPTGGNGYTFGSGTRLTVV.

This clonotype has ten or more counts. The rearrangement uses TRBV20-1 and TRBJ2-2; D is undetermined. The germline V gene encodes CDR1 DFQATT and CDR2 SNEGSKA (reference sequence). Trimming cost V 8 bases and J 1 base, with 8 bases left between them. The CDR3 contains 12 residues. CDR3 nucleotides: TGCAGTCTACAGAGGAACACCGGGGAGCTGTTTTTT. It codes for CSLQRNTGELFF.

The chain employs TRBV20-1 and TRBJ2-1; possibly TRBD2 for D (5 bases). V lost 6 bases and J 6 bases, leaving 15 bases between the germline ends. The CDR3 length is 13 residues. CDR1 and CDR2 from the germline V gene are DFQATT and SNEGSKA (reference sequence). The CDR3 spells CSAPSWRSNEQFF. The CDR3 DNA sequence: TGCAGTGCGCCTAGCTGGCGCAGCAATGAGCAGTTCTTC.

This clonotype was counted many times. The chain employs TRBV7-6 and TRBJ2-7, with TRBD2 matching over 9 bases. The V gene's germline CDR1 is SGHVS and CDR2 FNYEAQ. Unmatched junction bases numbered 3, after V lost 1 base and J lost 2 bases. The CDR3 covers 15 residues. The CDR3 nucleotides read TGTGCCAGCAGCTTAGGTGCGGGAGGGCCCTACGAGCAGTACTTC. Translation: CASSLGAGGPYEQYF.

This clonotype has just a few counts. This rearrangement joins TRBV12-3 or TRBV12-4 to TRBJ2-6; D gene ambiguous. CDR3 length: 15 residues. Trimming left V 6 bases short and J 1 base short, with 10 bases between. CDR3 bases: TGTGCCAGCAGCACCACGACGTCTGGGGCCAACGTCCTGACTTTC. Protein product: CASSTTTSGANVLTF.

This clonotype was observed at least ten times. The rearrangement links TRBV25-1 to TRBJ1-2; TRBD1 agrees at 11 bases. CDR1 is MGHDK and CDR2 is SYGVNS in the germline V gene. This CDR3 has 15 amino acids. V gave up 6 bases and J gave up 5 bases; unmatched junction bases: 8. CDR3 DNA: TGTGCCAGCAGCTCGGACAGGGGGCGAGGTTATGGCTACACCTTC. Its translation is CASSSDRGRGYGYTF.

On this clonotype: Since a much larger clone is just one base distant, this may be a read error. This chain uses TRBV11-3 with TRBJ2-2; weak D call: TRBD1 (5 bases). This CDR3 is 15 amino acids long. V shed 2 bases and J shed 7 bases, with 14 bases lying between them. Germline V CDR1 and CDR2: SGHNT, YENEEA. The CDR3 coding sequence is TGTGCCAGCAGCTTACGGATTGGGGCTGTCGGGGAGCTGTTTTTT. Protein sequence: CASSLRIGAVGELFF.

In this sample, this clonotype turned up many times. This sequence joins TRBV28 and TRBJ2-7, with a tentative D call TRBD1 (5 bases). The CDR3 spans 13 residues. V lost 9 bases, J lost 2 bases, and 14 bases lay in between. Germline CDR1 reads MDHEN; CDR2 reads SYDVKM. The CDR3 reads CASWTPSAYEQYF. DNA of the CDR3: TGTGCCAGTTGGACACCATCTGCCTACGAGCAGTACTTC.

The chain employs TRBV24-1 and TRBJ2-7, with 14 bases aligning to TRBD2. The CDR3 contains 17 residues. With V trimmed by 5 bases and J by 6 bases, 11 bases remained unmatched. Germline CDR1 reads KGHDR; CDR2 reads SFDVKD. DNA for the CDR3: TGTGCCACCAGTGGGACCCCGGGACTAGCGGGAGAAGGCGAGCAGTACTTC. It translates to CATSGTPGLAGEGEQYF.

J is TRBJ1-5 and V is TRBV7-9, with TRBD1 as a possible D gene (5 bases). This CDR3 contains 14 residues. V was clipped by 1 base and J by 4 bases, with 8 bases between them. The germline V gene has CDR1 SEHNR and CDR2 FQNEAQ (reference sequence). The CDR3 loop reads CASSLETENQPQHF. The DNA for the CDR3 is TGTGCCAGCAGCTTAGAGACAGAGAATCAGCCCCAGCATTTT.

In its sample, this clonotype was seen many times. The chain links TRBV7-8 to TRBJ2-5, with D possibly matching TRBD1 (6 bases). With 3 bases removed from V and 3 bases from J, the gap between germline ends came to 8 bases. The CDR3 runs 13 residues. Germline loops: CDR1 SGHVS, CDR2 FQNEAQ. CDR3 amino acids: CASSFAGEETQYF. The CDR3 DNA is TGTGCCAGCAGCTTCGCAGGGGAAGAGACCCAGTACTTC.

The sample holds a few counts of this clonotype. This sequence joins TRBV20-1 and TRBJ2-5; D not resolved. This CDR3 is 15 amino acids long. Germline CDR1 and CDR2: DFQATT and SNEGSKA (reference sequence). The ends were cut back, 0 bases at V and 2 bases at J, with 13 bases in the middle. For the CDR3, the DNA is TGCAGTGCTAGAGATCGCCTAACAGCTCAAGAGACCCAGTACTTC. Amino acid sequence: CSARDRLTAQETQYF.

As regards this clonotype: A much bigger clone sits one base away, suggesting this may be a read error. The chain carries TRBV9 and TRBJ2-2; D gene ambiguous. V lost 4 bases and J lost 8, with 6 bases in between. Per the germline V gene, CDR1 is SGDLS and CDR2 is YYNGEE. This CDR3 comprises 11 residues. This chain's CDR3 is CASSFQGELFF. CDR3 DNA: TGTGCCAGCAGCTTCCAGGGGGAGCTGTTTTTT. The full variable domain, completed using reference TRBV9 and TRBJ2-2, is DSGVTQTPKHLITATGQRVTLRCSPRSGDLSVYWYQQSLDQGLQFLIQYYNGEERAKGNILERFSAQQFPDLHSELNLSSLELGDSALYFCASSFQGELFFGEGSRLTVL.

This clonotype was observed many times. The rearrangement joins TRBV29-1 to TRBJ2-5; no reliable D call. Trimming removed 6 bases at V and 5 bases at J, with 16 bases between. CDR1 is SQVTM, CDR2 ANQGSEA, per germline. The CDR3 runs to 13 residues. The CDR3 nucleotides are TGCAGCGTCACCAAGGGTGTAGGGGAGACCCAGTACTTC. This encodes CSVTKGVGETQYF.

This clonotype has a handful of counts. The chain combines TRBV28 with TRBJ2-7; either TRBD1 or TRBD2 may fit D (5 bases each). The CDR3 sequence is 15 residues long. Germline V gives CDR1 MDHEN, CDR2 SYDVKM. V was shortened by 3 bases and J by 0 bases, with 12 bases between the two germline ends. CDR3 in amino acids: CASSFPPGTSYEQYF. CDR3 bases: TGTGCCAGCAGTTTTCCCCCAGGGACCTCCTACGAGCAGTACTTC.

The rearrangement joins TRBV20-1 to TRBJ2-5, with D hard to call. The CDR3 has 11 amino acids. The ends were cut back, 7 bases at V and 2 bases at J, with 8 bases in the middle. Germline-derived CDR1 and CDR2 are DFQATT and SNEGSKA (reference sequence). The DNA for the CDR3 is TGCAGTGAAGACAAACAAGAGACCCAGTACTTC. Its translation: CSEDKQETQYF.

This chain joins TRBV9 and TRBJ2-5, with TRBD1 identical over 8 bases. The V gene end was trimmed by 2 bases and the J gene end by 3 bases; junction bases not matched to a gene: 3. Per the germline V gene, CDR1 is SGDLS and CDR2 is YYNGEE. The CDR3 has 14 residues. CDR3 amino acids: CASSVGGQEETQYF. In DNA, the CDR3 is TGTGCCAGCAGCGTTGGGGGACAGGAAGAGACCCAGTACTTC.

This clonotype came up many times. The gene calls are TRBV18 and TRBJ2-5, with 10 bases lining up with TRBD1. The length of the CDR3 is 15 residues. Germline V CDR1 and CDR2: KGHSH, LQKENI. Losses at the gene ends were 4 bases for V and 3 bases for J; bases not matched to a gene: 5. CDR3 in amino acids: CASSLTGTGEETQYF. The CDR3 coding sequence is TGTGCCAGCTCACTTACCGGGACAGGGGAAGAGACCCAGTACTTC.

To note about this clonotype: A much larger clone lies a single base off, so this may be a read error. This chain links TRBV20-1 with TRBJ2-1; a weak D match, TRBD2 (6 bases). The CDR3 totals 14 residues. Germline CDR1 DFQATT, CDR2 SNEGSKA (reference sequence). For the CDR3, the DNA is TGCTGTGCTAGGAGCGGGTCGCTCTACAATGAGCAGTTCTTC. Protein product: CCARSGSLYNEQFF.